The rows below give T cell receptor beta chains drawn from one sample of a study of cytomegalovirus exposure and HLA in healthy donors. Sequenced by immunoSEQ multiplex PCR; TCRdb stores in-frame clones only, minus some. The data contain about 170,000 clones, around 76% of them singletons. Source material: PBMCs. The receptors stem from a female donor in good health and CMV-seronegative. Both conserved end residues are trimmed from each CDR3. Clone size appears in some rows only: once, few, many, or a class for an expanded clone.

V gene	J gene	clone size	CDR3 protein
TRBV5-4	TRBJ2-7	-	ASSLDWAGENEQY
TRBV7-3	TRBJ2-1	-	ASSSLTGQQQF
TRBV11-2	TRBJ2-3	-	ASSLTGGPPDTQY
TRBV6-5	TRBJ1-5	few	ASSPSQGLQPQH
TRBV30	TRBJ1-2	-	AWSVLDRWALNYGYT
TRBV15	TRBJ2-1	-	ATVGSYNEQF
TRBV9	TRBJ1-5	-	ASSRSGQGEPQH
TRBV5-1	TRBJ2-4	-	ASSATSSGGAVTKNSQY
TRBV29-1	-	-	SVGKASVEQY
TRBV27	TRBJ1-6	-	ASSLSQGQGYNSPLH
TRBV10-3	TRBJ1-4	once	AISANEKLF
TRBV11-2	TRBJ2-7	-	ASSLGGTGGAFYEQY
TRBV5-8	TRBJ1-5	-	ASSGGTGRGQPQH
TRBV5-4	TRBJ1-2	few	ASSLFGAGTTRGYT
TRBV10-2	TRBJ1-6	-	ASSESLSSYNSPLH
TRBV12-2	TRBJ1-2	-	ASRQPWGRAHYGYT
TRBV18	TRBJ2-7	-	ASSPPAGQGDEQY
TRBV7-2	TRBJ1-2	-	ASIETPGGSRGYT
TRBV2	TRBJ2-3	-	ASSEGGSGGSRADTQY
TRBV19	TRBJ1-5	-	ASSPGRGSNQPQH
TRBV7-9	TRBJ1-1	-	ASSLEEGRNTEAF
TRBV6-6	TRBJ1-3	-	ASSSQQGISGNTIY
TRBV29-1	TRBJ1-3	-	SGTRSSGNTIY
TRBV5-8	TRBJ2-7	once	ASSKTPGLAGGSYEQY